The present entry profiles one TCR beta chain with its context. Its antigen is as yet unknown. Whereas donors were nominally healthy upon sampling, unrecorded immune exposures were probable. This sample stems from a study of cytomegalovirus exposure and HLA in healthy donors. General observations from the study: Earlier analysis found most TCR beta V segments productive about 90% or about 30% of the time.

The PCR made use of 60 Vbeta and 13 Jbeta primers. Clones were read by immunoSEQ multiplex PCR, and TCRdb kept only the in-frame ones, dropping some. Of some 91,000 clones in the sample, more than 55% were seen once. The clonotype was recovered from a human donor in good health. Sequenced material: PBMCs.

CDR3 loop: CASSYIGGASEKLFF. CDR3 bases: TGTGCCAGCAGCTACATCGGGGGGGCGAGTGAAAAACTGTTTTTT. The V and J genes are TRBV5-5 and TRBJ1-4, with D tentatively TRBD1 (6 bases). The CDR3 runs to 15 residues. Germline CDR1 reads SGHKS; CDR2 reads YYEKEE (reference sequence). V lost 3 bases and J lost 7, with 16 bases in between.